This TCR beta chain was found in a study of blood T cell repertoires in COVID-19 (dated by TCRdb to about 2020). About the investigation overall: The collaborator samples originated in the United States, Italy and Spain and spanned the acute and convalescent phases of COVID-19. The prospective study material was composed of cDNA or gDNA derived from T cells, B-cell-depleted T cells, or PBMCs. Deeply sampled blood TCRbeta repertoires from subjects exposed to, actively infected with, or recovered from COVID-19 were included in the dataset. The repertoires were released in a freely available public database intended as a resource for research on the immune response to SARS-CoV-2. The samples were drawn from the first 160 participants of the ongoing ImmuneRACE study and from some 1,300 subjects provided by 6 global collaborators. Sample metadata almost always included a de-identified subject ID, COVID-19 status, age in years and sex. Where available, HLA class I and class II types were taken from metadata supplied by the sample provider and were not determined by assay-based typing.

TCRbeta CDR3 regions were amplified from genomic DNA by means of the immunoSEQ Assay, a bias-controlled multiplex PCR. On the authors' methods: Nucleated cell counts per sample were estimated from amplification of reference gene primers within the assay. Sequence reads were collapsed and filtered to measure the absolute abundance of every unique TCRbeta CDR3 rearrangement. For each sample, productive Simpson clonality was calculated as the square root of Simpson's diversity index over productive rearrangements. TCRdb obtained this table from immuneACCESS and retained in-frame rearrangements with V and J assigned. These tables miss some clones; where compared with another copy, unresolved V genes account for less than half of the shortfall, and the remainder is unexplained. That table supplies the V and J calls and clone size; D and trimming were determined from the DNA. The sample includes some 500,000 clones, with around nine tenths observed a single time. The ten largest clonotypes hold less than 9% of the sample.

The full study reports these points: The amount of clinical and demographic metadata varied by source and participant and was provided uncurated.

This clone was picked up many times. There is no known antigen for this receptor. Within one base of it there is no much larger clone, and no base qualities were kept. The CDR3, cysteine through phenylalanine, is 16 amino acids long. Only the CDR3 region is kept as DNA, spanning 48 bases read in frame from base 1. At the junction V is shortened by 1 base and J by 7 bases; bases outside the gene matches: 8. The germline V gene specifies SGHTA as CDR1 and FQGTGA as CDR2. In Seattle, one collaborating source enrolled patients while the infection was active and tracked those patients longitudinally over the course of disease. Collaborating institutions collected whole blood in K2EDTA tubes following their own protocols. For TCRbeta analysis, collaborators shipped samples in one of three forms: frozen whole blood, isolated PBMCs, or DNA extracted from either of those sample types.

The chain is assembled from TRBV7-3 and TRBJ2-3; 10 central bases correspond to TRBD2. The sequenced sample consisted of peripheral blood. This TCR was sampled from a woman aged 45 to 65 with COVID-19, enrolled during active disease. The CDR3 reads CASSLRSGGAANTQYF. The nucleotides are TGTGCCAGCAGCTTAAGGAGCGGGGGGGCCGCCAATACGCAGTATTTT.